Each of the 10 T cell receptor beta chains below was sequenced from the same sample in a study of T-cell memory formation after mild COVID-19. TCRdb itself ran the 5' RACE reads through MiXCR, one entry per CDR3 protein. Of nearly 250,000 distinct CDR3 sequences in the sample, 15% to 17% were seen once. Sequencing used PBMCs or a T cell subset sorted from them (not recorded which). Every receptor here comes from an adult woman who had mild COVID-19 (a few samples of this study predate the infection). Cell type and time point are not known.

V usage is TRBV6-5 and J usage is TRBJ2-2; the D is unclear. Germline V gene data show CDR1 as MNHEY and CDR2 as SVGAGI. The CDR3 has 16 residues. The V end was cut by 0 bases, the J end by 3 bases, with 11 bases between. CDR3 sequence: CASSYSKYGYTGELFF. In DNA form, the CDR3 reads TGTGCCAGCAGTTACTCGAAATATGGGTACACCGGGGAGCTGTTTTTT.

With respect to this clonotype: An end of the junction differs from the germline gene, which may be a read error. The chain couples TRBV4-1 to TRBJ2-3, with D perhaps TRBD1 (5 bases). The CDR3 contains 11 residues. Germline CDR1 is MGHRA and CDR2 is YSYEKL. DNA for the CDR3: TGCGACAGCAGTGTGCAGGGAACGCAGTATTTT. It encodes CDSSVQGTQYF.

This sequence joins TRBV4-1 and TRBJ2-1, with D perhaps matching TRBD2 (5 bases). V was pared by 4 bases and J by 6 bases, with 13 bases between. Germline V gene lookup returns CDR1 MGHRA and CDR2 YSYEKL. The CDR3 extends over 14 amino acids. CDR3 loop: CASSPPTRGNEQFF. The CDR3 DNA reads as TGCGCCAGCAGCCCCCCTACTAGAGGCAATGAGCAGTTCTTC.

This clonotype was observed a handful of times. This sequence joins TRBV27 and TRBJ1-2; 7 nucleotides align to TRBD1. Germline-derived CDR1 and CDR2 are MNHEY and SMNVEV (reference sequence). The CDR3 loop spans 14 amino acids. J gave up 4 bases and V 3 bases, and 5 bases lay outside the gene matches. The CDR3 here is CASSLAGGFYGYTF. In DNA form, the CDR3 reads TGTGCCAGCAGTTTGGCAGGGGGTTTCTATGGCTACACCTTC.

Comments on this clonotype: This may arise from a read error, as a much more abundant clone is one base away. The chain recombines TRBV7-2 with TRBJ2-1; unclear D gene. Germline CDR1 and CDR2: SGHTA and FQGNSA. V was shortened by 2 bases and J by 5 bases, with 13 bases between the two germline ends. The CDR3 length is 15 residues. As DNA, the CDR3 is TGTGCCAGCAGCTTATCTACCAGTGCCAACAATGAGCAGTTCTTC. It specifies CASSLSTSANNEQFF.

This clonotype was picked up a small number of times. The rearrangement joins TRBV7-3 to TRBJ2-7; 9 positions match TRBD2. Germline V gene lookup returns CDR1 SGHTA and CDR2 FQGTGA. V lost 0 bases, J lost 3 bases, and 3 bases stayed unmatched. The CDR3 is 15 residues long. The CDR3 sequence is CASSLTKRGVYEQYF. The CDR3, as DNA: TGTGCCAGCAGCTTAACGAAGCGGGGGGTCTACGAGCAGTACTTC.

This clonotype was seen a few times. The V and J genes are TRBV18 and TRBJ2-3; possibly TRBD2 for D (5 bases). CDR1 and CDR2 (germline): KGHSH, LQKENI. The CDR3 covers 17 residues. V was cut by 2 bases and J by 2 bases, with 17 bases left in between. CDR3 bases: TGTGCCAGCTCACCATTGGCAAAACTAGGAGCCACAGATACGCAGTATTTT. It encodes CASSPLAKLGATDTQYF.

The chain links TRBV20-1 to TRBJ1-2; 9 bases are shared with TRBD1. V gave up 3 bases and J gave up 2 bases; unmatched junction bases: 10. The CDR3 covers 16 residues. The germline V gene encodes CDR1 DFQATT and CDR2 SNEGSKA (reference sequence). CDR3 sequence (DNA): TGCAGTGCTAGCCCCATGACAGGGGGGCGCAACTATGGCTACACCTTC. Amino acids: CSASPMTGGRNYGYTF.

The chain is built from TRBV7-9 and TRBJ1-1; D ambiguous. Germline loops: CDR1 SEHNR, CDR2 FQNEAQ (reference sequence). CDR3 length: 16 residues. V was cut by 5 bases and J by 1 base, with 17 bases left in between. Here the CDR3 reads CASSHQGSTSNTEAFF. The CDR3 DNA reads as TGTGCCAGCAGCCATCAAGGCTCCACGTCGAACACTGAAGCTTTCTTT.

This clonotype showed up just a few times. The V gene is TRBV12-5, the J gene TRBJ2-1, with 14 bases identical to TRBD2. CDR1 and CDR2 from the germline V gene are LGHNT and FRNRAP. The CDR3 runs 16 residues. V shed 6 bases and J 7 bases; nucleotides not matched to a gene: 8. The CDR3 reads CASGRGTSGGRNEQFF. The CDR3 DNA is TGTGCTAGTGGCCGGGGGACTAGCGGGGGCCGGAATGAGCAGTTCTTC.